The table lists the clone carrying this T cell receptor (beta chain) with many counts. Antigen: not known. Individual cDNA molecules were tagged with unique molecular identifiers. TCRdb re-derived calls from the 5' RACE reads in MiXCR, one entry per CDR3 protein. The repertoire consists of some 62,000 distinct CDR3 sequences, with almost 9.5% occurring once and the leading ten covering 1.2%. The record originates from a study of early T cells in non-severe SARS-CoV-2 infection. Study as a whole: Sequencing of bulk RNA from unsorted whole blood was done, without chain pairing.

Study results and caveats: VDJdb matches were skewed toward anti-spike CD8 T cell responses.

This receptor was identified in an adult who was a healthcare worker with PCR-confirmed SARS-CoV-2 infection or an uninfected control (not recorded which). The sample consisted of whole blood.

The CDR3 reads CASRGHWGDTQYF. The CDR3 DNA is TGTGCCAGCAGGGGCCATTGGGGAGATACGCAGTATTTT. The V call is TRBV28, the J call TRBJ2-3; D unresolved. The V end lost 6 bases, the J end lost 5 bases, and 12 bases lay between the germline ends. This CDR3 is built from 13 residues. Germline lookup yields CDR1 MDHEN and CDR2 SYDVKM.